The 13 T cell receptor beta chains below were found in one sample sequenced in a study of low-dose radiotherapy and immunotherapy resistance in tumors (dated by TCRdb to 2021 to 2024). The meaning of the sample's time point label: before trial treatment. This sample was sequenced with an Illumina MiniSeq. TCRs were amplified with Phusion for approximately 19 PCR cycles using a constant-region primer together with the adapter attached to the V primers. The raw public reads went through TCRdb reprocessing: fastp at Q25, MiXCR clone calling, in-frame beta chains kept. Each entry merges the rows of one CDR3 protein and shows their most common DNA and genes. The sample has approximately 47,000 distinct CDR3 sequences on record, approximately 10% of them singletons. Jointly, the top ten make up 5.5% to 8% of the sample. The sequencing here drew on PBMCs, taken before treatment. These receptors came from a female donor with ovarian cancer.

CDR3 loop: CASTGIAANYGYTF. The CDR3 DNA reads TGTGCCAGCACCGGGATAGCTGCTAACTATGGCTACACCTTC. The chain employs TRBV28 and TRBJ1-2, with D unclear. Per the germline V gene, CDR1 is MDHEN and CDR2 is SYDVKM. The V gene lost 7 bases and the J gene lost 0 bases, with 12 bases spanning the gap. There are 14 residues in the CDR3.

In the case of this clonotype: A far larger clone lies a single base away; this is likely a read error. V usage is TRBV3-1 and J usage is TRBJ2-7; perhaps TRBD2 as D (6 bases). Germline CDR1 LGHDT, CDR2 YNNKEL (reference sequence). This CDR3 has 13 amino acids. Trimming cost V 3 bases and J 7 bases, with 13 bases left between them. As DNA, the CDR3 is TGTGCCAGCAGCCACGGGGGATACAATGAGCAGTACTTC. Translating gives CASSHGGYNEQYF.

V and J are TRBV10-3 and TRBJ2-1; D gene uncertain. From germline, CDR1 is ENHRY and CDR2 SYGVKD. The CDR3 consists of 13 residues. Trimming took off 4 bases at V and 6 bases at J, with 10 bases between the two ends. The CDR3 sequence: CAISVPSLNEQFF. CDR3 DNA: TGTGCCATCAGTGTGCCCTCGCTCAATGAGCAGTTCTTC.

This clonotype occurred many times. The CDR3 coding sequence is TGCAGTGCCCGGGGGGTCCAGATTTACGAGCAGTACTTC. Protein: CSARGVQIYEQYF. The rearrangement joins TRBV20-1 to TRBJ2-7, with TRBD2 matching 7 bases. Trimming cost V 6 bases and J 4 bases; bases outside gene matches: 9. Germline values: CDR1 DFQATT, CDR2 SNEGSKA (reference sequence). The CDR3 totals 13 residues.

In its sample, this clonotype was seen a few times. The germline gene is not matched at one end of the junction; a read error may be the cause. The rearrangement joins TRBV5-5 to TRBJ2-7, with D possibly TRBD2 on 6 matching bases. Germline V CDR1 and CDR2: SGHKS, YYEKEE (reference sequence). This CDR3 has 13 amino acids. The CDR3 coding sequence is TGTGCCAGCAGCTTCTCGGCGGGGTACGGGCAGTACTTC. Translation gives CASSFSAGYGQYF.

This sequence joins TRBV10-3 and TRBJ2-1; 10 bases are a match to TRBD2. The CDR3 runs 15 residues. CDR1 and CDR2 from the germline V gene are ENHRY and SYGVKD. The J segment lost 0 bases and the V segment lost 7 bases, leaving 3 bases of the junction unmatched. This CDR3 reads CAITASGSSYNEQFF. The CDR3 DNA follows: TGTGCCATCACGGCTAGCGGGAGCTCCTACAATGAGCAGTTCTTC.

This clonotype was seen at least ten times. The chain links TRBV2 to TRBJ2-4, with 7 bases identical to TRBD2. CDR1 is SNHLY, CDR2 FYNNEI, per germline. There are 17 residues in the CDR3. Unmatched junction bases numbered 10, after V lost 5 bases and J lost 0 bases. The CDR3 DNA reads TGTGCCAGCAGTCCTTGGGGAGGGGATGGAGCCAAAAACATTCAGTACTTC. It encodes CASSPWGGDGAKNIQYF.

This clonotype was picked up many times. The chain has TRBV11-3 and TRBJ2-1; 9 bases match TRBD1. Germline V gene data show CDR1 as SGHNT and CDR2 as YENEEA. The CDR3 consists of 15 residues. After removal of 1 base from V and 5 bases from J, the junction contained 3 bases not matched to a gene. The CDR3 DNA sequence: TGTGCCAGCAGCTTAGGGACAGGGGAGAACAATGAGCAGTTCTTC. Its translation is CASSLGTGENNEQFF.

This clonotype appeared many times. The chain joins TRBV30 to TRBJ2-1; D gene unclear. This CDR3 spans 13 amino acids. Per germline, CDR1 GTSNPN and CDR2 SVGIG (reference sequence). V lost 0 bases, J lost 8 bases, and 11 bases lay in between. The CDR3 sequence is CAWSVGKGDEQFF. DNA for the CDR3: TGTGCCTGGAGTGTAGGTAAAGGCGATGAGCAGTTCTTC. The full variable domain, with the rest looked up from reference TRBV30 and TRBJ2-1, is SQTIHQWPATLVQPVGSPLSLECTVEGTSNPNLYWYRQAAGRGLQLLFYSVGIGQISSEVPQNLSASRPQDRQFILSSKKLLLSDSGFYLCAWSVGKGDEQFFGPGTRLTVL.

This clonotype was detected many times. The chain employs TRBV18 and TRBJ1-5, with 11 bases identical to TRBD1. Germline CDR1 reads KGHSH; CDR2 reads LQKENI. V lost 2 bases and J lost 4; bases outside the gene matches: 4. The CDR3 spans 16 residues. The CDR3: CASSPEDRGLNQPQHF. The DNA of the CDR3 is TGTGCCAGCTCACCAGAGGACAGGGGGCTGAATCAGCCCCAGCATTTT.

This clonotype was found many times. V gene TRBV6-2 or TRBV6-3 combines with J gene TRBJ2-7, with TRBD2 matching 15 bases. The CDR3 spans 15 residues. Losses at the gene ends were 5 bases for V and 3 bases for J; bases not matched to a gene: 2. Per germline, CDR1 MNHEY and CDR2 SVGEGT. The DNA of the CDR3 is TGTGCCAGCAGTACGGGACTAGCGGGAGGCTACGAGCAGTACTTC. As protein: CASSTGLAGGYEQYF.

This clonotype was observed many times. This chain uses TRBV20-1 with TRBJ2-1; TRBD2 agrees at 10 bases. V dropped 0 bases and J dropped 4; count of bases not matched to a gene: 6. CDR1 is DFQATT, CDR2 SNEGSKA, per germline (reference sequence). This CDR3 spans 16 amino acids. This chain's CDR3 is CSARDPLAGVYNEQFF. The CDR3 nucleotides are TGCAGTGCTAGAGATCCCCTAGCGGGGGTGTACAATGAGCAGTTCTTC.

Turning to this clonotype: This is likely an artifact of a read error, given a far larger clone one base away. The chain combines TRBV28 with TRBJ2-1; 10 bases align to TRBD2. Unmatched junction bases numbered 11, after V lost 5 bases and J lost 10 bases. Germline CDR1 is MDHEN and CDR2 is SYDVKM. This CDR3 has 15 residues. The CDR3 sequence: CASSPGRTSGYEQFF. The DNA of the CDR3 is TGTGCCAGCAGTCCCGGGCGGACTAGCGGTTACGAGCAGTTCTTC.